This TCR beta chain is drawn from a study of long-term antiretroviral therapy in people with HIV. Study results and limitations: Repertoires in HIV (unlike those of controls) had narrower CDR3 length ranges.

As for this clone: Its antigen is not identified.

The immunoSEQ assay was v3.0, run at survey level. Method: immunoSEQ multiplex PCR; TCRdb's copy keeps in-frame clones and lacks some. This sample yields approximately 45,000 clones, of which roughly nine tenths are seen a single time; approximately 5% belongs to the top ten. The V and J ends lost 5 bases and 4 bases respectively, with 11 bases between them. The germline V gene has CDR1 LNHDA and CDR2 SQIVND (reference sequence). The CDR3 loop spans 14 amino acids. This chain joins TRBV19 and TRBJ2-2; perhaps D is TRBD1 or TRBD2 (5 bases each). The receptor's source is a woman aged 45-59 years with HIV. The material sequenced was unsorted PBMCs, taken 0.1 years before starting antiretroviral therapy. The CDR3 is CASSPPGSTGELFF. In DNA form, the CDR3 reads TGTGCCAGTAGTCCTCCAGGGAGCACCGGGGAGCTGTTTTTT.